This T cell receptor beta chain was obtained from a study of T cell clones after liver transplantation. Whole-study findings and limits: The donor-reactive repertoire was only partly measurable in a couple of subjects, lacking donor cells.

Turning to this clone: Its matching antigen is unknown.

V was pared by 4 bases and J by 2 bases, with 15 bases between. CDR3 length: 14 amino acids. Germline CDR1 reads GTSNPN; CDR2 reads SVGIG (reference sequence). The method was immunoSEQ multiplex PCR; TCRdb's version includes in-frame clones alone and lacks a portion of them. Of approximately 55,000 clones detected, 70% to 80% appear once; the ten largest clones hold approximately 16%. This chain links TRBV30 with TRBJ2-7; the D gene is possibly TRBD2 (6 bases). The sequence was collected from a human donor who received a liver transplant. Sequencing was performed on CD4+ T cells from blood, taken before liver transplant. DNA of the CDR3: TGTGCCTGGAACGGCGGGGACCGACCCTACGAGCAGTACTTC. Translation: CAWNGGDRPYEQYF.